Given below is one TCR beta chain in context. This clonotype was seen many times. The specificity of this receptor is unknown. No much larger clone exists at a distance of one base, and base qualities are not known. The data stem from a study of CD8 T cells in ankylosing spondylitis (dated by TCRdb to between 2016 and 2019). The study in broad terms: The study set out to find disease-linked TCR variants by profiling T cell receptor beta repertoires in ankylosing spondylitis patients and healthy donors. The whole study cohort included 108 healthy donors and some 27 ankylosing spondylitis patients. Samples of peripheral blood were taken, and for ankylosing spondylitis patients, synovial fluid was collected as well. Broad study findings and their caveats: The disease-linked clones were reported to be significantly enriched in matched synovial fluid samples from ankylosing spondylitis patients. A TCR beta motif of several highly homologous amino acid variants appeared characteristic of blood from ankylosing spondylitis patients. Some motif variants had previously been reported in the synovial fluid and blood of reactive arthritis patients, which suggests shared mechanisms of disease initiation. The disease-linked clones showed a CD8+ phenotype and occurred at relatively low frequencies in peripheral blood.

TCRdb shows the sequencer as Illumina HiSeq 2500. Quantitative 5'-RACE with molecular barcodes was the method used to prepare the TCR beta libraries. The authors' analysis ran thus. To identify disease-linked TCR variants, a new computational method was used, one built on a probabilistic model of VDJ rearrangement. TCRdb cleaned the public reads at Q25 with fastp, built clones with MiXCR and kept in-frame beta chains. A single entry per CDR3 protein holds the most common genes and DNA from its merged rows. TCRdb's processing, not the authors', yielded these V and J calls. Recorded for this sample are hundreds of thousands of distinct CDR3 sequences; 7.5% to 9.5% of them occurred a single time. 4% to 5.5% of the sample is in the top ten clones. The sequence was obtained from a female donor with ankylosing spondylitis or in good health (not recorded which). Material: blood, either unsorted or a sorted T cell fraction (not recorded which).

The bases read TGTGCCATCAGTTCCCATTCGGGACAGGGAGGACTAGCGGGAATCAATGAGCAGTTCTTC. It encodes CAISSHSGQGGLAGINEQFF. Rearrangement joined TRBV10-3 to TRBJ2-1; 12 bases in the middle match TRBD2. Here V drops 5 bases and J drops 6 bases, and the junction holds 20 bases not matched to any gene. The CDR3 numbers 20 residues from cysteine through phenylalanine. The entry retains the CDR3 DNA only, 60 bases that are in frame from base 1. Taken from the germline V gene, the CDR1 and CDR2 loops are ENHRY and SYGVKD.